The 22 T cell receptor beta chains listed next were all sequenced from one sample in a study of blood T cell repertoires in COVID-19. TCRdb's table, derived via immunoSEQ multiplex PCR, lists solely in-frame clones and lacks some. The sample has some 320,000 clones, roughly 86% seen once. The sample taken for sequencing was PBMCs or T cells enriched from blood (not recorded which). Every receptor here comes from a woman aged 25 to 39 who had recovered from COVID-19.

The rearrangement uses TRBV19 and TRBJ1-3; D unclear. The V gene lost 10 bases and the J gene lost 0 bases, with 10 bases spanning the gap. The CDR3 has 13 residues. Per the germline V gene, CDR1 is LNHDA and CDR2 is SQIVND (reference sequence). CDR3 amino acids: CATAEVSGNTIYF. CDR3 coding DNA: TGTGCCACTGCCGAGGTCTCTGGAAACACCATATATTTT.

This chain links TRBV5-1 with TRBJ2-3, with D possibly TRBD2 on 6 matching bases. V lost 4 bases to trimming and J lost 6 bases, with 18 bases between them. Germline CDR1 reads SGHRS; CDR2 reads YFSETQ. The CDR3 extends over 15 amino acids. The CDR3: CASSPPGTAADTQYF. The CDR3 nucleotides read TGCGCCAGCAGCCCCCCTGGGACTGCGGCGGATACGCAGTATTTT.

This chain uses TRBV27 with TRBJ1-6, with D unclear. This CDR3 comprises 14 residues. Trimming cost V 5 bases and J 9 bases, with 14 bases left between them. Germline assignment: CDR1 MNHEY and CDR2 SMNVEV (reference sequence). CDR3 amino acids: CASSPPPGSSPLHF. As DNA, the CDR3 is TGTGCCAGCAGTCCCCCCCCGGGGAGTTCACCCCTCCACTTT.

This sequence joins TRBV7-2 and TRBJ2-6; the match to TRBD1 covers 10 bases. The CDR3 runs 17 residues. In germline, CDR1 is SGHTA, CDR2 FQGNSA. V was pared by 5 bases and J by 1 base, with 5 bases of the junction left unmatched. The CDR3 DNA sequence: TGTGCCAGCAGCATGACAGGGGGCCAATCTGGGGCCAACGTCCTGACTTTC. It yields the protein CASSMTGGQSGANVLTF.

The gene calls are TRBV27 and TRBJ1-2, with 8 bases fitting TRBD1. V was clipped by 5 bases and J by 5 bases; unmatched bases: 7. CDR3 size: 14 residues. The V gene's germline CDR1 is MNHEY and CDR2 SMNVEV (reference sequence). Here the CDR3 reads CASSPNTGGYGYTF. The CDR3 region has the DNA TGTGCCAGCAGTCCCAATACAGGGGGTTATGGCTACACCTTC.

The chain combines TRBV9 with TRBJ2-3; 11 positions match TRBD2. This CDR3 contains 16 residues. The trim removed 4 bases at V and 0 bases at J, leaving 4 bases unmatched. CDR1 and CDR2 from the germline V gene are SGDLS and YYNGEE. The CDR3 DNA reads TGTGCCAGCAGCCCCGGGACTAGCGGTAGCACAGATACGCAGTATTTT. Its protein is CASSPGTSGSTDTQYF.

This clone was detected once. The chain uses TRBV4-2 and TRBJ2-7, with TRBD1 matching 8 bases. Germline V gene sequence: CDR1 LGHNA, CDR2 YNFKEQ. With V trimmed by 5 bases and J by 2 bases, 8 bases remained unmatched. This CDR3 spans 15 amino acids. In nucleotides, the CDR3 is TGTGCCAGCAGCAAGGGGACAGGCGACCCCTACGAGCAGTACTTC. Its translation: CASSKGTGDPYEQYF.

The rearrangement links TRBV2 to TRBJ1-2; perhaps TRBD1 as D (6 bases). The CDR3 totals 14 residues. Trimming took off 6 bases at V and 0 bases at J, with 11 bases between the two ends. Germline loops: CDR1 SNHLY, CDR2 FYNNEI. CDR3: CASRPRTANYGYTF. The CDR3 DNA reads TGTGCCAGCAGACCCAGGACAGCTAACTATGGCTACACCTTC.

The chain couples TRBV29-1 to TRBJ1-4, with 8 bases aligning to TRBD1. V lost 7 bases and J lost 7; bases outside the gene matches: 11. The CDR3 loop spans 14 amino acids. Germline values: CDR1 SQVTM, CDR2 ANQGSEA. The CDR3 protein is CSAISPGTGEKLFF. The CDR3 DNA is TGCAGCGCGATAAGCCCCGGGACAGGTGAAAAACTGTTTTTT.

The CDR3 loop reads CAISEEQGGPYNSPLHF. CDR3 sequence (DNA): TGTGCCATCAGTGAAGAACAGGGGGGACCGTATAATTCACCCCTCCACTTT. The chain is built from TRBV10-3 and TRBJ1-6, with 8 bases aligning to TRBD1. Trimming at V came to 3 bases and at J to 4 bases, leaving 8 bases not matched to a gene. The germline V gene encodes CDR1 ENHRY and CDR2 SYGVKD. This CDR3 region has 17 residues.

V is TRBV5-1 and J is TRBJ1-2; 8 bases are shared with TRBD1. The CDR3 loop spans 15 amino acids. The germline V gene has CDR1 SGHRS and CDR2 YFSETQ. J lost 8 bases, V lost 5 bases, and 14 bases had no gene match. CDR3 residues: CASSPGSGTGDGYTF. For the CDR3, the DNA is TGCGCCAGCAGTCCAGGGAGTGGGACAGGAGACGGCTACACCTTC. Full variable domain (rest looked up from reference TRBV5-1 and TRBJ1-2): KAGVTQTPRYLIKTRGQQVTLSCSPISGHRSVSWYQQTPGQGLQFLFEYFSETQRNKGNFPGRFSGRQFSNSRSEMNVSTLELGDSALYLCASSPGSGTGDGYTFGSGTRLTVV.

The V call is TRBV6-5, the J call TRBJ1-3; TRBD1 matches 9 bases. Germline V gene sequence: CDR1 MNHEY, CDR2 SVGAGI. The CDR3 is made up of 16 amino acids. Unmatched junction bases numbered 8, after V lost 4 bases and J lost 4 bases. The CDR3 here is CASSFQQGAVGNTIYF. CDR3 bases: TGTGCCAGCAGTTTTCAACAGGGGGCTGTCGGAAACACCATATATTTT.

The chain joins TRBV19 to TRBJ1-1; D gene unclear. The V and J ends lost 0 bases and 5 bases respectively, with 13 bases between them. Germline CDR1 reads LNHDA; CDR2 reads SQIVND (reference sequence). The CDR3 length is 15 residues. The CDR3 loop reads CASSIDTGIITEAFF. Here the CDR3 DNA reads TGTGCCAGTAGTATAGATACGGGAATAATTACTGAAGCTTTCTTT.

The V call is TRBV19, the J call TRBJ2-2; D remains ambiguous. V was cut by 6 bases and J by 7 bases, with 15 bases left in between. This CDR3 has 14 residues. Per germline, CDR1 LNHDA and CDR2 SQIVND (reference sequence). The CDR3 bases are TGTGCCAGTAGATATACCCTTTTTAGCGGGGAGCTGTTTTTT. Translation gives CASRYTLFSGELFF.

The rearrangement joins TRBV6-5 to TRBJ1-1; maybe TRBD1 (6 bases). This CDR3 is built from 14 residues. Deletions cut 4 bases from V and 4 bases from J, with 13 bases between. From germline, CDR1 is MNHEY and CDR2 SVGAGI. The CDR3, as DNA: TGTGCCAGCAGTTCCGGACAGTTCCCCACTGAAGCTTTCTTT. Amino acids: CASSSGQFPTEAFF.

This rearrangement joins TRBV5-1 to TRBJ1-5, with D possibly being TRBD1 (6 bases). The CDR3 runs 17 residues. Looked up from germline, CDR1 is SGHRS and CDR2 is YFSETQ. V lost 0 bases and J lost 6, with 19 bases in between. In nucleotides, the CDR3 is TGCGCCAGCAGCTTGGATGGTGGGCCAGGGGTTGGTCAGCCCCAGCATTTT. Protein sequence: CASSLDGGPGVGQPQHF. Full variable domain (outside the CDR3, taken from reference TRBV5-1 and TRBJ1-5): KAGVTQTPRYLIKTRGQQVTLSCSPISGHRSVSWYQQTPGQGLQFLFEYFSETQRNKGNFPGRFSGRQFSNSRSEMNVSTLELGDSALYLCASSLDGGPGVGQPQHFGDGTRLSIL.

The J gene is TRBJ1-1, the V gene TRBV11-1, with 9 bases aligning to TRBD1. Germline V gives CDR1 SGHAT, CDR2 FQDESV (reference sequence). The trim removed 6 bases at V and 10 bases at J, leaving 12 bases unmatched. This CDR3 has 14 residues. DNA of the CDR3: TGTGCCAGCAGGCCACCCGGGACAGGGAAGGGAGCTTTCTTT. Translating it yields CASRPPGTGKGAFF.

The chain recombines TRBV5-1 with TRBJ2-7; the D gene is possibly TRBD2 (5 bases). The CDR3 has 13 residues. The V end was cut by 5 bases, the J end by 2 bases, with 11 bases between. Germline V CDR1 and CDR2: SGHRS, YFSETQ. The CDR3 spells CASRESGAYEQYF. The CDR3 DNA reads as TGCGCCAGCAGGGAGTCCGGGGCCTACGAGCAGTACTTC.

This clone is a singleton in its sample. The chain carries TRBV3-1 (or the pseudogene TRBV3-2) and TRBJ2-1, with 7 positions matching TRBD2. V dropped 1 base and J dropped 7; count of bases not matched to a gene: 4. CDR3 length: 14 residues. The germline CDR1 and CDR2 sequences are LGHDT and YNNKEL (reference sequence). CDR3 sequence: CASSQAGGGNEQFF. Here the CDR3 DNA reads TGTGCCAGCAGCCAAGCGGGGGGAGGAAATGAGCAGTTCTTC.

The chain carries TRBV12-3 or TRBV12-4 and TRBJ1-1; D remains ambiguous. V lost 7 bases to trimming and J lost 2 bases, with 5 bases between them. This CDR3 is 11 amino acids long. CDR3 sequence reads: CASTINTEAFF. The CDR3 DNA follows: TGTGCCAGCACCATTAACACTGAAGCTTTCTTT.

The J gene is TRBJ2-7, the V gene TRBV25-1; D is uncertain. The V gene lost 3 bases and the J gene lost 2 bases, with 5 bases spanning the gap. This CDR3 contains 12 residues. The germline gives CDR1 MGHDK, CDR2 SYGVNS. The CDR3 sequence is CASSDFAYEQYF. The CDR3 DNA sequence: TGTGCCAGCAGTGACTTCGCCTACGAGCAGTACTTC.

The CDR3 sequence: CASSYSETMSYEQYF. CDR3 nucleotides: TGTGCCAGCAGTTACTCTGAGACTATGTCCTACGAGCAGTACTTC. The chain uses TRBV6-5 and TRBJ2-7, with D possibly TRBD2 on 5 matching bases. V shed 0 bases and J shed 1 base, with 10 bases lying between them. CDR1 is MNHEY, CDR2 SVGAGI, per germline. The length of the CDR3 is 15 residues.